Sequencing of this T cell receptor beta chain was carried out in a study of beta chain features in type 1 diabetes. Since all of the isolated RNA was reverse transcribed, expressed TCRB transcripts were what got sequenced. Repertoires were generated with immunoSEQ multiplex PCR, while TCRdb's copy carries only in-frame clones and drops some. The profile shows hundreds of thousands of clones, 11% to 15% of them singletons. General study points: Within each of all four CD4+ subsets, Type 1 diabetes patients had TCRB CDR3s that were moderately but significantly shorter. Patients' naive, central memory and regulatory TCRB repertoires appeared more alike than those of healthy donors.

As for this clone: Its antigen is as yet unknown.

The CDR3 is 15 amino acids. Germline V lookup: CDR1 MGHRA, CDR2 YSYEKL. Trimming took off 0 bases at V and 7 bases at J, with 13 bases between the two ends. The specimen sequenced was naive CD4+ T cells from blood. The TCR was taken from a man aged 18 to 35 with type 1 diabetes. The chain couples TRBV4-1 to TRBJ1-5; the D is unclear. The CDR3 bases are TGCGCCAGCAGCCAAGATTCCAAGGGTCGGCAGCCCCAGCATTTT. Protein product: CASSQDSKGRQPQHF.